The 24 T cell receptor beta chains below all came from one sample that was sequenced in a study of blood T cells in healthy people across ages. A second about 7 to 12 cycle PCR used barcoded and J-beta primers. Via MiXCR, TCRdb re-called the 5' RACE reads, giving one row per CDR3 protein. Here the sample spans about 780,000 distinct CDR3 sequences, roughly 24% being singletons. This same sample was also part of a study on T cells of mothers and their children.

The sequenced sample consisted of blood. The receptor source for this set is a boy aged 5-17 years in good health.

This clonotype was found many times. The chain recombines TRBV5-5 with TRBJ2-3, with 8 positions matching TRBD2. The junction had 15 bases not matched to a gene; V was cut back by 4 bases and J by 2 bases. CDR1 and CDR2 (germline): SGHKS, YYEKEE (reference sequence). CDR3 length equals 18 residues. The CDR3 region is CASSPGLGDTFVTDTQYF. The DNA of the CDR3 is TGTGCCAGCAGCCCGGGACTAGGCGATACCTTCGTCACAGATACGCAGTATTTT.

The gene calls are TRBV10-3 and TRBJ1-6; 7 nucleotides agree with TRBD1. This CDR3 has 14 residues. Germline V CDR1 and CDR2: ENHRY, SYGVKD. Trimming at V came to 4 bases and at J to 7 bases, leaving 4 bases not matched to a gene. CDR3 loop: CAISVQGQNSPLHF. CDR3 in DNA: TGTGCCATCAGTGTCCAGGGACAGAATTCACCCCTCCACTTT.

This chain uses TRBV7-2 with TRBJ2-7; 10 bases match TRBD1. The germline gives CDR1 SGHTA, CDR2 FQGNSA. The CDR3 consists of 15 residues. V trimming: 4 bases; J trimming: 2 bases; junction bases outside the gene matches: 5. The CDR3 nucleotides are TGTGCCAGCAGCTCCCGGGACAGGGGCCCCTACGAGCAGTACTTC. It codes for CASSSRDRGPYEQYF.

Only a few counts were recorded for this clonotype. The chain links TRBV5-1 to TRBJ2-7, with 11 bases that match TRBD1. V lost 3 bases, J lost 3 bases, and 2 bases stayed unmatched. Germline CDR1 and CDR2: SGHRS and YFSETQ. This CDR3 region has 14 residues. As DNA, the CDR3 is TGCGCCAGCAGCTGGGGACAGGGGGACTACGAGCAGTACTTC. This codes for CASSWGQGDYEQYF.

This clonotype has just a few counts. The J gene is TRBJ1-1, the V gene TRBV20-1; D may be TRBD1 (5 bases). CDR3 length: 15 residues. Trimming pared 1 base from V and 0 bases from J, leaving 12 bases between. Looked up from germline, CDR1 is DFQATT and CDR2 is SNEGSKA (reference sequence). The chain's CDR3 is CSARVPGAVNTEAFF. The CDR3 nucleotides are TGCAGTGCTAGAGTCCCTGGGGCGGTGAACACTGAAGCTTTCTTT.

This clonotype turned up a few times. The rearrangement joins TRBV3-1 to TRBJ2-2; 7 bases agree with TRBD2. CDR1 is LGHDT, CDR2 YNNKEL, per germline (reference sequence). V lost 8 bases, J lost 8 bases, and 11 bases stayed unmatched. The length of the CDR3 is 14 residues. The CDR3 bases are TGTGCCAGCGGACTAGGGAGGGGAAAAGGGGAGCTGTTTTTT. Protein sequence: CASGLGRGKGELFF. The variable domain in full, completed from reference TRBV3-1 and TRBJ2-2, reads DTAVSQTPKYLVTQMGNDKSIKCEQNLGHDTMYWYKQDSKKFLKIMFSYNNKELIINETVPNRFSPKSPDKAHLNLHINSLELGDSAVYFCASGLGRGKGELFFGEGSRLTVL.

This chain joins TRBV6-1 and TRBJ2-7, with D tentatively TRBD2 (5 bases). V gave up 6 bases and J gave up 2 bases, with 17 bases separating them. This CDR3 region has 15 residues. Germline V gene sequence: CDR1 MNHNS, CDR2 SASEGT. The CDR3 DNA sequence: TGTGCCAGCAGGGGTGGAGGCGGCGATACCTACGAGCAGTACTTC. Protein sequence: CASRGGGGDTYEQYF.

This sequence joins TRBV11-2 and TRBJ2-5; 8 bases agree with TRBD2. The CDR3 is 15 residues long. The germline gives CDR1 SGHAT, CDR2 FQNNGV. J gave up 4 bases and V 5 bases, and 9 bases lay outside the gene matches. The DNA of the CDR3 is TGTGCCAGCAGCGACCCGCGGGGGGCGGGAGAGACCCAGTACTTC. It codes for CASSDPRGAGETQYF.

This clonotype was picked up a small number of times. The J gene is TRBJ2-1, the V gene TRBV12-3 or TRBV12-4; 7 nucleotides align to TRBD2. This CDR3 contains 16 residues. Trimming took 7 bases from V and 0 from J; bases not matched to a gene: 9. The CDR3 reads CASMALGGGSYNEQFF. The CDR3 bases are TGTGCCAGCATGGCCCTTGGCGGGGGCTCCTACAATGAGCAGTTCTTC.

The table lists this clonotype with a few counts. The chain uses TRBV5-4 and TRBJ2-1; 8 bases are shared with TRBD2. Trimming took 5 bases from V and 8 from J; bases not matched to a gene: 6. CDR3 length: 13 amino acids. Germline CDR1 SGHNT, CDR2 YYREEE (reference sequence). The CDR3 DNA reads TGTGCCAGCAGATACGGGGGGGCAGATGAGCAGTTCTTC. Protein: CASRYGGADEQFF.

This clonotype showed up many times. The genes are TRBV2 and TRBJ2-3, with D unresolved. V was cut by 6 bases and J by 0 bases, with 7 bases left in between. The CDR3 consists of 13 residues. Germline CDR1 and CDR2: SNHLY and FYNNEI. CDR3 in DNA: TGTGCCAGCAGCCCAGACAGCACAGATACGCAGTATTTT. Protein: CASSPDSTDTQYF.

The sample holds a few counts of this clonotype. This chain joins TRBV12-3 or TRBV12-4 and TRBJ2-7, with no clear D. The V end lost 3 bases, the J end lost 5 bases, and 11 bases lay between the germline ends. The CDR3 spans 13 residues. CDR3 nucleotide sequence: TGTGCCAGCAGTTTTAGAGGTCCCCACGAGCAGTACTTC. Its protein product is CASSFRGPHEQYF.

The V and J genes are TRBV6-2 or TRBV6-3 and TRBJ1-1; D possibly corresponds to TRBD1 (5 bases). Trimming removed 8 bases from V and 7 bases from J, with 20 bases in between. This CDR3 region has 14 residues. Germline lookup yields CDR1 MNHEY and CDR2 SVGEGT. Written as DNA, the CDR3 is TGTGCCAGCTTATCCCCAGGCAGGGTATTTGAAGCTTTCTTT. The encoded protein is CASLSPGRVFEAFF.

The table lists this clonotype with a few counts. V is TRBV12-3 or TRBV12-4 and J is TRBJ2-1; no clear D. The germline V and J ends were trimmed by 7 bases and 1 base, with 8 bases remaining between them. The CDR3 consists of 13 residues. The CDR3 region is CASNSLSYNEQFF. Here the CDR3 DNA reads TGTGCCAGCAACAGTTTATCCTACAATGAGCAGTTCTTC.

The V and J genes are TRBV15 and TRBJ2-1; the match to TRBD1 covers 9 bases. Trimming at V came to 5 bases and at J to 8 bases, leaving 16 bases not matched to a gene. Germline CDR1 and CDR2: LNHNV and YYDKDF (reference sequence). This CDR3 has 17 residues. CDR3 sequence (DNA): TGTGCCACCAGCCTCTCAGGACGGGGACAGGGTAAAGATGAGCAGTTCTTC. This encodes CATSLSGRGQGKDEQFF.

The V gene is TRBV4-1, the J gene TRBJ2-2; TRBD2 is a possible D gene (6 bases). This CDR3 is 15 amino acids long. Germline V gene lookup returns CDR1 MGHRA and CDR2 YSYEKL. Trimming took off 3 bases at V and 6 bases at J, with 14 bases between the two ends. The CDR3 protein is CASSHAGSWPGELFF. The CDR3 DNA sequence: TGCGCCAGCAGCCATGCGGGGTCCTGGCCCGGGGAGCTGTTTTTT.

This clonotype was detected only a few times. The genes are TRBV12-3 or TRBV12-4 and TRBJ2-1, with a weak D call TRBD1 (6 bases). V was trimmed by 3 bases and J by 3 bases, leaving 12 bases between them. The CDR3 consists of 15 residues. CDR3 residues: CASSFLGGRYNEQFF. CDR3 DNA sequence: TGTGCCAGCAGTTTCCTAGGGGGACGCTACAATGAGCAGTTCTTC.

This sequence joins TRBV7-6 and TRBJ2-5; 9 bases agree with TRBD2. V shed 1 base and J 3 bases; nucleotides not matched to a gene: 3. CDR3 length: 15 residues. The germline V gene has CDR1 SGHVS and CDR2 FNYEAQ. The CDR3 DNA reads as TGTGCCAGCAGCTTAGGAAAGCGGGGGGAAGAGACCCAGTACTTC. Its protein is CASSLGKRGEETQYF. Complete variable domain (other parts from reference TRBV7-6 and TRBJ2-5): GAGVSQSPRYKVTKRGQDVALRCDPISGHVSLYWYRQALGQGPEFLTYFNYEAQQDKSGLPNDRFSAERPEGSISTLTIQRTEQRDSAMYRCASSLGKRGEETQYFGPGTRLLVL.

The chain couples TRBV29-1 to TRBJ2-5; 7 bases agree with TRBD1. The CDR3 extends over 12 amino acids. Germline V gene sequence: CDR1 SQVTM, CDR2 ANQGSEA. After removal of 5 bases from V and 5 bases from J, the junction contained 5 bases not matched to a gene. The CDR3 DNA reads TGCAGCGTTACCGGGACAGTGGAGACCCAGTACTTC. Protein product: CSVTGTVETQYF.

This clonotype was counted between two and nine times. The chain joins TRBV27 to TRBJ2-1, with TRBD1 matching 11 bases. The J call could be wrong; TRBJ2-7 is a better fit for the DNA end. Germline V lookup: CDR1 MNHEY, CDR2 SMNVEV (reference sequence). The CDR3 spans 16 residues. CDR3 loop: CASSLSGTGGRYEQYF. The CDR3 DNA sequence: TGTGCCAGCAGTTTATCCGGGACAGGGGGGCGCTACGAGCAGTACTTC.

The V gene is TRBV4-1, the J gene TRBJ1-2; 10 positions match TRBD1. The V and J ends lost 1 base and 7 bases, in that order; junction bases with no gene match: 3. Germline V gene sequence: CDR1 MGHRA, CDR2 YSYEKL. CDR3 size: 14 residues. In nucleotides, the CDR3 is TGCGCCAGCAGCCAAGGGGGACAGGGGTTTGGCTACACCTTC. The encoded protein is CASSQGGQGFGYTF.

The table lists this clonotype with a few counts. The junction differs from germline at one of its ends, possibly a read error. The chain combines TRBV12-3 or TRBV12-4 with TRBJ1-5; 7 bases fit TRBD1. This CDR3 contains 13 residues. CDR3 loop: CANSFQGGQPQHF. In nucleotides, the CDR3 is TGTGCCAACAGTTTTCAGGGGGGTCAGCCCCAGCATTTT.

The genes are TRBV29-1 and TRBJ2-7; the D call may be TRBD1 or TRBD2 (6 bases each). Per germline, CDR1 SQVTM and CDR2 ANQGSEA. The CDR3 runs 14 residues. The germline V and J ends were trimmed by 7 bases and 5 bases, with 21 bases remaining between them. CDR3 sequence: CSATKQGGPNEQYF. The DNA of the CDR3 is TGCAGCGCCACAAAACAGGGAGGCCCAAACGAGCAGTACTTC.

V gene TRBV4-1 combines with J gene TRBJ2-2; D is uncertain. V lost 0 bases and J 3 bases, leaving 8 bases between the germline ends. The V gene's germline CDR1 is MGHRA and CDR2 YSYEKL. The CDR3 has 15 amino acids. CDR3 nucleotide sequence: TGCGCCAGCAGCCAAGATGCCAGATACACCGGGGAGCTGTTTTTT. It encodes CASSQDARYTGELFF.